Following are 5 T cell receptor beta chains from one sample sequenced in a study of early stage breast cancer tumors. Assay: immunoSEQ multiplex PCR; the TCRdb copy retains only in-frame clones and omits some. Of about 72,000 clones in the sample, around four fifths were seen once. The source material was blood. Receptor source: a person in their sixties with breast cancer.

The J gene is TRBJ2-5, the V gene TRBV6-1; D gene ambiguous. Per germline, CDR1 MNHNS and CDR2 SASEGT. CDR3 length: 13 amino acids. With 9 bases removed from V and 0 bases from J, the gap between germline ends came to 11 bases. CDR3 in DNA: TGTGCCAGTGGACCGACGTACCAAGAGACCCAGTACTTC. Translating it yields CASGPTYQETQYF.

The CDR3, as DNA: TGTGCCAGCAGTGACAGAGCGGTACAAGAGACCCAGTACTTC. Translating it yields CASSDRAVQETQYF. This chain links TRBV25-1 with TRBJ2-5; D is possibly TRBD2 (5 bases). CDR1 and CDR2 from the germline V gene are MGHDK and SYGVNS. The V end was cut by 3 bases, the J end by 2 bases, with 10 bases between. The length of the CDR3 is 14 residues. The full variable domain, its missing parts supplied by reference TRBV25-1 and TRBJ2-5, is EADIYQTPRYLVIGTGKKITLECSQTMGHDKMYWYQQDPGMELHLIHYSYGVNSTEKGDLSSESTVSRIRTEHFPLTLESARPSHTSQYLCASSDRAVQETQYFGPGTRLLVL.

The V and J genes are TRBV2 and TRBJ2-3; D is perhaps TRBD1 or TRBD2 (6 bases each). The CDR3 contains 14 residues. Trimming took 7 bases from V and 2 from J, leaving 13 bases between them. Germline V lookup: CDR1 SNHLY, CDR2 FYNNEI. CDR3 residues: CASKGGLNTDTQYF. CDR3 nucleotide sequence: TGTGCCAGCAAGGGGGGACTTAACACAGATACGCAGTATTTT. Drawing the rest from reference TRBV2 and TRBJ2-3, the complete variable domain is EPEVTQTPSHQVTQMGQEVILRCVPISNHLYFYWYRQILGQKVEFLVSFYNNEISEKSEIFDDQFSVERPDGSNFTLKIRSTKLEDSAMYFCASKGGLNTDTQYFGPGTRLTVL.

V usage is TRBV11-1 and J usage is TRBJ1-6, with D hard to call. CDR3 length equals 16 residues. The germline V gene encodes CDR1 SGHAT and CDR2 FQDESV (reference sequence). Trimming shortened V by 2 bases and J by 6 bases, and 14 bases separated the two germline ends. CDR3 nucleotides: TGTGCCAGCAGCTTATCAAATGGTGGTCGTAATTCACCCCTCCACTTT. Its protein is CASSLSNGGRNSPLHF.

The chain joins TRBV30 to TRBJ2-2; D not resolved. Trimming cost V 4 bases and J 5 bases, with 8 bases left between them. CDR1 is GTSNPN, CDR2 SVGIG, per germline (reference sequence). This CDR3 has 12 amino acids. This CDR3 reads CAWTTFTGELFF. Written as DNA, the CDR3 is TGTGCCTGGACCACATTTACCGGGGAGCTGTTTTTT. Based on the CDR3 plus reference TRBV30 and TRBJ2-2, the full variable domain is SQTIHQWPATLVQPVGSPLSLECTVEGTSNPNLYWYRQAAGRGLQLLFYSVGIGQISSEVPQNLSASRPQDRQFILSSKKLLLSDSGFYLCAWTTFTGELFFGEGSRLTVL.